These 14 T cell receptor beta chains share one sample of origin, sequenced in a study of blood T cell repertoires in COVID-19. Profiled with immunoSEQ multiplex PCR; TCRdb holds only in-frame clones, not every one. The data hold under 50,000 clones, with just over 90% observed a single time. The sequenced sample was peripheral blood. The receptors shown here come from a man between 60 and 75 years old with COVID-19, enrolled during active disease.

The chain couples TRBV19 to TRBJ1-2, with 7 bases identical to TRBD1. V lost 3 bases and J lost 4; bases outside the gene matches: 5. This CDR3 region has 14 residues. The germline gives CDR1 LNHDA, CDR2 SQIVND (reference sequence). The DNA for the CDR3 is TGTGCCAGTAGTATGGCAGGGGGGACCTATGGCTACACCTTC. Amino acids: CASSMAGGTYGYTF.

This rearrangement joins TRBV2 to TRBJ1-5, with D uncertain. This CDR3 has 15 amino acids. The V and J ends lost 4 bases and 3 bases respectively, with 13 bases between them. Germline V gene lookup returns CDR1 SNHLY and CDR2 FYNNEI. In DNA, the CDR3 is TGTGCCAGCAGTGGTCTAGGAGATATCAATCAGCCCCAGCATTTT. It is translated as CASSGLGDINQPQHF.

The chain carries TRBV6-5 and TRBJ1-2; D is uncertain. The V gene's germline CDR1 is MNHEY and CDR2 SVGAGI. Trimming left V 4 bases short and J 8 bases short, with 11 bases between. This CDR3 region has 12 residues. CDR3 coding DNA: TGTGCCAGCAGTTCCCCAGGTGGGGGCTACACCTTC. It yields the protein CASSSPGGGYTF.

The table lists this clone with a count of one. The chain uses TRBV28 and TRBJ2-5; D is possibly TRBD2 (5 bases). In germline, CDR1 is MDHEN, CDR2 SYDVKM. Between the trimmed V and J ends, which lost 4 bases and 2 bases, there was a span of 14 bases. CDR3 size: 15 residues. CDR3 sequence: CASSSRRVGQETQYF. As DNA, the CDR3 is TGTGCCAGCAGTTCGAGGCGGGTCGGACAAGAGACCCAGTACTTC.

In DNA, the CDR3 is TGCAGCGCCGGGACTAGCGGCGAGCAGTTCTTC. Translating it yields CSAGTSGEQFF. The genes are TRBV29-1 and TRBJ2-1; 11 nucleotides line up with TRBD2. The CDR3 spans 11 residues. V lost 7 bases, J lost 10 bases, and 3 bases stayed unmatched. The germline V gene has CDR1 SQVTM and CDR2 ANQGSEA.

The chain employs TRBV3-1 (or the pseudogene TRBV3-2) and TRBJ1-2, with D perhaps TRBD1 (5 bases). V dropped 4 bases and J dropped 0 bases, with 12 bases sitting between them. CDR3 length equals 15 residues. The V gene's germline CDR1 is LGHDT and CDR2 YNNKEL (reference sequence). The DNA of the CDR3 is TGTGCCAGCAGCCTAGCCGGGGGGACTAACTATGGCTACACCTTC. It codes for CASSLAGGTNYGYTF.

This clone was seen more than once but under ten times. The chain couples TRBV6-1 to TRBJ2-7; a weak D match, TRBD1 (5 bases). The CDR3 consists of 16 residues. CDR1 and CDR2 from the germline V gene are MNHNS and SASEGT. V was pared by 4 bases and J by 4 bases, with 20 bases between. The chain's CDR3 is CASSVPPRVHLYEQYF. The CDR3, as DNA: TGTGCCAGCAGTGTTCCCCCCAGGGTTCACCTATACGAGCAGTACTTC.

The chain couples TRBV3-1 (or the pseudogene TRBV3-2) to TRBJ2-1, with 9 bases matching TRBD2. J gave up 14 bases and V 3 bases, and 17 bases lay outside the gene matches. Germline V gene lookup returns CDR1 LGHDT and CDR2 YNNKEL (reference sequence). The CDR3 has 16 residues. The CDR3 protein is CASSQVYTSGPPREFF. DNA for the CDR3: TGTGCCAGCAGCCAGGTCTATACTAGCGGGCCTCCCCGGGAGTTCTTC.

The chain joins TRBV28 to TRBJ2-7; 8 bases map to TRBD2. CDR1 is MDHEN and CDR2 is SYDVKM in the germline V gene. With V trimmed by 2 bases and J by 9 bases, 12 bases remained unmatched. CDR3 size: 15 residues. The CDR3 bases are TGTGCCAGCAGTTTAAGCTCAGGCGGGGGGCCTCGGCAGTACTTC. It encodes CASSLSSGGGPRQYF. Supplemented by reference TRBV28 and TRBJ2-7, the full variable domain reads DVKVTQSSRYLVKRTGEKVFLECVQDMDHENMFWYRQDPGLGLRLIYFSYDVKMKEKGDIPEGYSVSREKKERFSLILESASTNQTSMYLCASSLSSGGGPRQYFGPGTRLTVT.

The V gene is TRBV7-2, the J gene TRBJ2-3, with 14 bases aligning to TRBD2. Germline lookup yields CDR1 SGHTA and CDR2 FQGNSA. V gave up 1 base and J gave up 4 bases; unmatched junction bases: 4. There are 17 residues in the CDR3. CDR3 loop: CASSLGLAGGLADTQYF. CDR3 coding DNA: TGTGCCAGCAGCTTAGGACTAGCGGGGGGGTTGGCAGATACGCAGTATTTT.

This chain links TRBV30 with TRBJ2-3; TRBD2 agrees at 15 bases. CDR3 length equals 16 residues. Trimming cost V 1 base and J 4 bases; bases outside gene matches: 3. Germline lookup yields CDR1 GTSNPN and CDR2 SVGIG (reference sequence). In nucleotides, the CDR3 is TGTGCCTGGAGTGGGGGGACTAGCGGGAGGTCAGATACGCAGTATTTT. This translates into CAWSGGTSGRSDTQYF.

This chain uses TRBV5-4 with TRBJ2-1; 8 bases line up with TRBD2. Germline V gene data show CDR1 as SGHNT and CDR2 as YYREEE (reference sequence). The CDR3 totals 15 residues. Trimming at V came to 1 base and at J to 7 bases, leaving 7 bases not matched to a gene. The CDR3 nucleotides are TGTGCCAGCAGCTTGACTAGCGGCCCCCAAAATGAGCAGTTCTTC. Protein sequence: CASSLTSGPQNEQFF. Supplemented by reference TRBV5-4 and TRBJ2-1, the full variable domain reads ETGVTQSPTHLIKTRGQQVTLRCSSQSGHNTVSWYQQALGQGPQFIFQYYREEENGRGNFPPRFSGLQFPNYSSELNVNALELDDSALYLCASSLTSGPQNEQFFGPGTRLTVL.

This chain connects TRBV5-6 to TRBJ2-7, with D perhaps TRBD2 (6 bases). This CDR3 is built from 13 residues. Germline CDR1 SGHDT, CDR2 YYEEEE. V lost 4 bases to trimming and J lost 6 bases, with 14 bases between them. The CDR3 is CASSPWEDREQYF. CDR3 bases: TGTGCCAGCAGCCCGTGGGAGGACCGCGAGCAGTACTTC.

The chain is built from TRBV6-5 and TRBJ1-1, with 7 bases identical to TRBD1. The V segment lost 10 bases and the J segment 1 base; nucleotides outside the gene matches: 3. The CDR3 is made up of 12 amino acids. Germline values: CDR1 MNHEY, CDR2 SVGAGI. CDR3 coding DNA: TGTGCCAACTGGGACAGGAACACTGAAGCTTTCTTT. Translating gives CANWDRNTEAFF.